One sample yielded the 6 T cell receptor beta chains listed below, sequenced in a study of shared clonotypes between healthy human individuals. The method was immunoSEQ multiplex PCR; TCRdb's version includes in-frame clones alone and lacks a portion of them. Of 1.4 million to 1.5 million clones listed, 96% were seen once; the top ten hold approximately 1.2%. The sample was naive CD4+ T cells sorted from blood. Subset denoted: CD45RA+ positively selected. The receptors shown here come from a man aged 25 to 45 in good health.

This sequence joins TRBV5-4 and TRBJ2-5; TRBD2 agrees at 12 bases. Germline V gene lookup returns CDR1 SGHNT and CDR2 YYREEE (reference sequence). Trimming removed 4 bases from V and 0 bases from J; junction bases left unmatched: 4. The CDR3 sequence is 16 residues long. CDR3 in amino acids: CASSPGLAGHQETQYF. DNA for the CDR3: TGTGCCAGCAGCCCCGGACTAGCGGGACACCAAGAGACCCAGTACTTC. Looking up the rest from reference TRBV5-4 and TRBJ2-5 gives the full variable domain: ETGVTQSPTHLIKTRGQQVTLRCSSQSGHNTVSWYQQALGQGPQFIFQYYREEENGRGNFPPRFSGLQFPNYSSELNVNALELDDSALYLCASSPGLAGHQETQYFGPGTRLLVL.

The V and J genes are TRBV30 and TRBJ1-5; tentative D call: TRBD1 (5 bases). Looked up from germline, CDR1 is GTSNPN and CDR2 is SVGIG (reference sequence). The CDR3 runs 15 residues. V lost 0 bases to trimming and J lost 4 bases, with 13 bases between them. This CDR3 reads CAWSVPGGENQPQHF. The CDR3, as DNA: TGTGCCTGGAGTGTGCCGGGAGGGGAAAATCAGCCCCAGCATTTT.

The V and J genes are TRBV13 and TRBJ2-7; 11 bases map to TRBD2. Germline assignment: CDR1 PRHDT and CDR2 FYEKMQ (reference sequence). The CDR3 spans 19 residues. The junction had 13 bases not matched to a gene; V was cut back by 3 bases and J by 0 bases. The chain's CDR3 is CASSFGLPGTSGASYEQYF. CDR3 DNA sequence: TGTGCCAGCAGCTTCGGCCTTCCCGGGACTAGCGGAGCCTCCTACGAGCAGTACTTC.

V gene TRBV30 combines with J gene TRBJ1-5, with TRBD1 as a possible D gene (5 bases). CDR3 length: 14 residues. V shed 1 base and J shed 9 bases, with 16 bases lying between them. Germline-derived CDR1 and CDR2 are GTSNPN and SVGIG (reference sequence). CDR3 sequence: CAWSAGVGKPPQHF. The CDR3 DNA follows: TGTGCCTGGAGTGCGGGGGTGGGGAAACCGCCCCAGCATTTT.

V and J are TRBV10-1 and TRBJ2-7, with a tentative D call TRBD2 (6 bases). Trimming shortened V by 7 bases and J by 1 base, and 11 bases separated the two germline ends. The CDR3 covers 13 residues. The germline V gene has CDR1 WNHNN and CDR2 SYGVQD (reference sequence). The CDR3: CASKGGLSYEQYF. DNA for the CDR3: TGCGCCAGCAAGGGTGGACTATCCTACGAGCAGTACTTC.

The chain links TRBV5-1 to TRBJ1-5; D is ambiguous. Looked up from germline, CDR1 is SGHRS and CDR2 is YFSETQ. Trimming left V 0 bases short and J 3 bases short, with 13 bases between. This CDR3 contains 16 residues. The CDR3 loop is CASSLGPSSDNQPQHF. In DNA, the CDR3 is TGCGCCAGCAGCTTGGGGCCCTCCTCCGACAATCAGCCCCAGCATTTT.